This TCR beta chain is from a study of blood T cell repertoires in COVID-19 (dated by TCRdb to 2020 to 2021). About the study as a whole: Samples from collaborators originated in the United States, Italy and Spain and spanned both the acute and convalescent phases of COVID-19. Nearly every sample came with metadata listing a de-identified subject ID, COVID-19 status, age in years and sex. HLA class I and class II types, where available, came from metadata supplied by the sample provider rather than from assay-based typing. The prospective study material was composed of cDNA or gDNA derived from T cells, B-cell-depleted T cells, or PBMCs. The repertoires were made available in a free public database intended to serve as a resource for research on the immune response to SARS-CoV-2. The samples were drawn from the first 160 participants of the ongoing ImmuneRACE study and from 950 to 1,500 subjects provided by 6 global collaborators. Deeply sampled blood TCRbeta repertoires from subjects exposed to, actively infected with, or recovered from COVID-19 were included in the dataset.

Concerning this clone: Its antigen remains unidentified. No base qualities exist here, and no much larger clone lies one base off it.

According to the germline V gene (reference sequence), CDR1 reads LNHNV and CDR2 reads YYDKDF. V sheds 8 bases and J sheds 0 bases, leaving 16 bases between their ends. Inclusive of the bounding cysteine and phenylalanine, the CDR3 is 15 residues long. Only the CDR3 region is kept as DNA, spanning 45 bases read in frame from base 1. The immunoSEQ Assay, a bias-controlled multiplex PCR, was used to amplify TCRbeta CDR3 regions from genomic DNA. As for the authors' bioinformatics: Nucleated cell counts per sample were estimated from amplification of reference gene primers within the assay. Sequence reads were collapsed and filtered to measure the absolute abundance of every unique TCRbeta CDR3 rearrangement. For each sample, productive Simpson clonality was calculated as the square root of Simpson's diversity index across productive rearrangements. The table comes from immuneACCESS by way of TCRdb, which keeps in-frame sequences with V and J called. Part of the clones is missing from these tables; in studies checked, under half for an unresolved V gene and the rest for unknown reasons. Clonal size and the V and J genes are those of that table, whereas D and trimming came from the DNA. The sample includes 200,000 or so clones, with roughly 84% observed a single time. The ten largest clonotypes hold approximately 13% of the sample.

Paper-wide results and their limitations: How much clinical and demographic metadata was included differed by source and by participant, and the metadata was provided uncurated.

Collaborating institutions collected whole blood in K2EDTA tubes following their own protocols. For TCRbeta analysis, collaborator samples were shipped as frozen whole blood, as isolated PBMCs, or as DNA extracted from either sample type. The clonotype was recovered from a human donor in a cohort sampled during active COVID-19. The sequencing sample was made of peripheral blood. The chain was built from TRBV15 and TRBJ1-1, with the D gene uncertain. For the CDR3, the sequence is CATRSRRGLNTEAFF. DNA sequence: TGTGCCACCCGAAGTCGGAGAGGGTTGAACACTGAAGCTTTCTTT.